The 15 T cell receptor beta chains in this list originate from one sample, sequenced in a study of blood T cell repertoires in COVID-19 (dated by TCRdb to 2020 to 2021). To prepare the library, the immunoSEQ multiplex PCR assay was applied. TCRdb limited this immuneACCESS table to in-frame rearrangements with V and J called. A share of clones is missing; checked studies link under half to unresolved V genes, and the rest is unexplained. The sample profile shows roughly 26,000 clones; about nine tenths of them were found once. The leading ten clones occupy roughly 2.8% of the sample. The specimen was peripheral blood. These receptors were obtained from a human donor in a cohort sampled during active COVID-19.

The CDR3 DNA reads as TGCGCCAGCAGTCAGGGGGCACGGGAGACCCAGTACTTC. This translates into CASSQGARETQYF. This chain connects TRBV5-1 to TRBJ2-5; 8 bases align to TRBD1. The CDR3 runs 13 residues. Trimming took 5 bases from V and 5 from J; bases not matched to a gene: 5. Per germline, CDR1 SGHRS and CDR2 YFSETQ. Using reference TRBV5-1 and TRBJ2-5 for the parts outside the CDR3, the full variable domain is KAGVTQTPRYLIKTRGQQVTLSCSPISGHRSVSWYQQTPGQGLQFLFEYFSETQRNKGNFPGRFSGRQFSNSRSEMNVSTLELGDSALYLCASSQGARETQYFGPGTRLLVL.

The J gene is TRBJ2-7, the V gene TRBV2, with a tentative D call TRBD1 (5 bases). The CDR3 spans 12 residues. Germline V lookup: CDR1 SNHLY, CDR2 FYNNEI. Trimming left V 1 base short and J 6 bases short, with 7 bases between. The CDR3 sequence: CASSEEGIEQYV. DNA of the CDR3: TGTGCCAGCAGTGAAGAGGGGATCGAGCAGTACGTC.

V usage is TRBV11-2 and J usage is TRBJ1-2; D might be TRBD1 (6 bases). Germline CDR1 and CDR2: SGHAT and FQNNGV. V lost 0 bases to trimming and J lost 8 bases, with 22 bases between them. CDR3 length: 17 residues. CDR3 loop: CASSLDLWTAYEEGYTF. The CDR3 nucleotides read TGTGCCAGCAGCTTAGATCTTTGGACAGCGTACGAGGAGGGCTACACCTTC.

This chain links TRBV2 with TRBJ1-5; TRBD1 might be the D (5 bases). Looked up from germline, CDR1 is SNHLY and CDR2 is FYNNEI. Between the trimmed V and J ends, which lost 6 bases and 2 bases, there was a span of 14 bases. The CDR3 sequence is 15 residues long. The CDR3, as DNA: TGTGCCAGCAGCGCACTTAGCAGGGGCAATCAGCCCCAGCATTTT. This codes for CASSALSRGNQPQHF.

The chain combines TRBV29-1 with TRBJ2-1, with TRBD1 matching 9 bases. Germline V gene lookup returns CDR1 SQVTM and CDR2 ANQGSEA. The CDR3 is 13 residues long. J gave up 7 bases and V 6 bases, and 7 bases lay outside the gene matches. Here the CDR3 DNA reads TGCAGCGTGTACAGGGGGCGCTTTAATGAGCAGTTCTTC. Translating gives CSVYRGRFNEQFF.

V usage is TRBV10-3 and J usage is TRBJ1-6, with a weak D call TRBD1 (5 bases). V was trimmed by 0 bases and J by 7 bases, leaving 13 bases between them. The CDR3 is 16 residues long. CDR1 and CDR2 from the germline V gene are ENHRY and SYGVKD. CDR3 in amino acids: CAISESKGMANSPLHF. The CDR3 coding sequence is TGTGCCATCAGTGAGTCGAAGGGGATGGCGAATTCACCCCTCCACTTT.

The rearrangement links TRBV7-2 to TRBJ2-7; the D is unclear. The germline gives CDR1 SGHTA, CDR2 FQGNSA. Trimming left V 0 bases short and J 7 bases short, with 10 bases between. The CDR3 spans 13 residues. CDR3: CASSLAAAGEQYF. The CDR3, as DNA: TGTGCCAGCAGCTTAGCGGCGGCTGGGGAGCAGTACTTC.

This chain joins TRBV2 and TRBJ1-1; 7 bases are shared with TRBD1. Germline values: CDR1 SNHLY, CDR2 FYNNEI. The junction had 6 bases not matched to a gene; V was cut back by 3 bases and J by 2 bases. This CDR3 comprises 15 residues. The CDR3 bases are TGTGCCAGCAGTGAGGGACAGACATCAAACACTGAAGCTTTCTTT. It is translated as CASSEGQTSNTEAFF.

The V and J genes are TRBV9 and TRBJ2-3; 7 bases are shared with TRBD2. This CDR3 is 17 amino acids long. The J segment lost 1 base and the V segment lost 4 bases, leaving 12 bases of the junction unmatched. Germline CDR1 and CDR2: SGDLS and YYNGEE. CDR3: CASSFWPGGGGTDTQYF. DNA for the CDR3: TGTGCCAGCAGCTTCTGGCCGGGTGGGGGGGGCACAGATACGCAGTATTTT.

The chain links TRBV29-1 to TRBJ1-2; no definite D call. The CDR3 contains 12 residues. V lost 3 bases and J 2 bases, leaving 7 bases between the germline ends. The germline V gene has CDR1 SQVTM and CDR2 ANQGSEA. This CDR3 is CSVDRGNYGYTF. CDR3 sequence (DNA): TGCAGCGTTGATCGAGGGAACTATGGCTACACCTTC.

The CDR3 reads CATRQISGANVLTF. CDR3 nucleotide sequence: TGTGCCACCAGACAGATCTCTGGGGCCAACGTCCTGACTTTC. The chain is built from TRBV24-1 and TRBJ2-6; D uncertain. The germline V gene encodes CDR1 KGHDR and CDR2 SFDVKD. The CDR3 runs to 14 residues. V lost 7 bases and J lost 0, with 6 bases in between.

The chain has TRBV7-9 and TRBJ2-1, with D perhaps TRBD2 (5 bases). The CDR3 has 16 residues. CDR1 SEHNR and CDR2 FQNEAQ come from the germline V gene (reference sequence). The V end was cut by 5 bases, the J end by 0 bases, with 14 bases between. The DNA of the CDR3 is TGTGCCAGCAGCCCCCCTAGCATCAGCTCCTACAATGAGCAGTTCTTC. Amino acid sequence: CASSPPSISSYNEQFF.

The chain couples TRBV6-5 to TRBJ1-2; D possibly corresponds to TRBD1 (6 bases). The CDR3 contains 14 residues. CDR1 MNHEY and CDR2 SVGAGI come from the germline V gene. Trimming took off 10 bases at V and 4 bases at J, with 19 bases between the two ends. Here the CDR3 DNA reads TGTGCCATCACAGGGTACGGCAGCCCCTATGGCTACACCTTC. Translating it yields CAITGYGSPYGYTF.

The chain uses TRBV5-4 and TRBJ2-1, with 7 bases matching TRBD1. Germline-derived CDR1 and CDR2 are SGHNT and YYREEE (reference sequence). V dropped 7 bases and J dropped 7; count of bases not matched to a gene: 11. The length of the CDR3 is 14 residues. The CDR3: CASRGGTLENEQFF. The CDR3 DNA reads TGTGCCAGCCGAGGGGGCACTTTAGAGAATGAGCAGTTCTTC.

V usage is TRBV5-8 and J usage is TRBJ1-1, with D possibly being TRBD1 (6 bases). The CDR3 runs to 16 residues. V was clipped by 0 bases and J by 0 bases, with 12 bases between them. Per the germline V gene, CDR1 is SGHTS and CDR2 is YDEGEE. The CDR3, as DNA: TGTGCCAGCAGCTTGGTGTATAGGACAGTGAACACTGAAGCTTTCTTT. Encoded protein: CASSLVYRTVNTEAFF.